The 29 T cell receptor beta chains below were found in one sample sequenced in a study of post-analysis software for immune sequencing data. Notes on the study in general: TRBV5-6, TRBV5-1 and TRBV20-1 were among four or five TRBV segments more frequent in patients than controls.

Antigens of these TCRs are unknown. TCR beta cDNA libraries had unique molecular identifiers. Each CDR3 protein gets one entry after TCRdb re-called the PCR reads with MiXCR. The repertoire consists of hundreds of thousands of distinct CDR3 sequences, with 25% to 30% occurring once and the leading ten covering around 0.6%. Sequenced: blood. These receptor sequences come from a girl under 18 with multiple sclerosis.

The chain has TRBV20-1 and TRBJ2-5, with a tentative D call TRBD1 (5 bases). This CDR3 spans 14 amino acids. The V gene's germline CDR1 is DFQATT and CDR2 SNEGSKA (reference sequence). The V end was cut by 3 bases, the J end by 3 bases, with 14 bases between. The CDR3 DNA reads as TGCAGTGCTAGTGGTAAGGGGCAAGAAGAGACCCAGTACTTC. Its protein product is CSASGKGQEETQYF.

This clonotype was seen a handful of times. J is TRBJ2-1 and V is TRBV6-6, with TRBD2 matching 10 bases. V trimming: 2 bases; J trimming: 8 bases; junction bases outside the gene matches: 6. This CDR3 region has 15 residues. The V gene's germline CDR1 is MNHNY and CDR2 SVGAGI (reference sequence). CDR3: CASSYRSGRADEQFF. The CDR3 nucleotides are TGTGCCAGCAGTTACCGGAGCGGGAGGGCGGATGAGCAGTTCTTC.

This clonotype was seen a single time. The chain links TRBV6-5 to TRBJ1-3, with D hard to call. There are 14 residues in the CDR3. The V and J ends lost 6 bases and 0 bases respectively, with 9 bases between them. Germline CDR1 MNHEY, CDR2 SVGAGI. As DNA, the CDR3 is TGTGCCAGCAGGGAGCCCAGCTCTGGAAACACCATATATTTT. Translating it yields CASREPSSGNTIYF.

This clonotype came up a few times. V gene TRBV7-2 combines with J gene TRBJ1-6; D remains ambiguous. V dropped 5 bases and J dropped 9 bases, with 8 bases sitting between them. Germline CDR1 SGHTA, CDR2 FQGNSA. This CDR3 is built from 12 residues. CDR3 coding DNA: TGTGCCAGCAGCCCGCAAAGTTCACCCCTCCACTTT. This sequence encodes CASSPQSSPLHF.

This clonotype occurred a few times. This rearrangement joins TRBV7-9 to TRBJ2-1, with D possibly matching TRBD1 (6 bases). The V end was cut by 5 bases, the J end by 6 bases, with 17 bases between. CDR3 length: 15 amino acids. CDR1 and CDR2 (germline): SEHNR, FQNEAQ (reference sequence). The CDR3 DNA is TGTGCCAGCAGCAACATAGGCAGGGGTTGCAATGAGCAGTTCTTC. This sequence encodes CASSNIGRGCNEQFF.

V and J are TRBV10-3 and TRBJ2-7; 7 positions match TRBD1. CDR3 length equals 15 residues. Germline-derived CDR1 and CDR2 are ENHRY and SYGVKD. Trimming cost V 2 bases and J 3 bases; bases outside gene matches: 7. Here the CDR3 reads CAISELNRGGYEQYF. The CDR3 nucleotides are TGTGCCATCAGTGAGCTAAACAGGGGCGGCTACGAGCAGTACTTC.

CDR3 DNA sequence: TGTGCCAGCACCGATAACGGAGGGGTGGATTCCCTCCACTTT. Protein: CASTDNGGVDSLHF. The V call is TRBV6-5, the J call TRBJ1-6; possibly TRBD1 for D (5 bases). CDR1 is MNHEY and CDR2 is SVGAGI in the germline V gene. V shed 7 bases and J shed 14 bases, with 21 bases lying between them. The CDR3 consists of 14 residues.

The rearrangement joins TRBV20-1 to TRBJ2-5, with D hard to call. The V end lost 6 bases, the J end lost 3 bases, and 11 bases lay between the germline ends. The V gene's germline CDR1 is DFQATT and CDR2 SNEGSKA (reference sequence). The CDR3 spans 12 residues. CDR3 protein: CSASFRKETQYF. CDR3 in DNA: TGCAGTGCCTCCTTTCGAAAAGAGACCCAGTACTTC.

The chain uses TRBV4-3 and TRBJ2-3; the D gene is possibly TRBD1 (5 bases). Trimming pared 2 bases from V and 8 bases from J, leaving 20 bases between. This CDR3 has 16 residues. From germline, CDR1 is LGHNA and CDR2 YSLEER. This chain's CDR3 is CASSQLRMAFRATQYF. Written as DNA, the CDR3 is TGCGCCAGCAGCCAACTAAGGATGGCCTTCAGGGCTACGCAGTATTTT.

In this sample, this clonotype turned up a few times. CDR3 region: CASSLVQGGQELFF. DNA of the CDR3: TGTGCCAGCAGCTTGGTCCAGGGGGGCCAGGAACTGTTTTTT. The V call is TRBV5-6, the J call TRBJ1-4; 7 nucleotides agree with TRBD1. CDR3 length equals 14 residues. Germline CDR1 and CDR2: SGHDT and YYEEEE. The junction had 8 bases not matched to a gene; V was cut back by 0 bases and J by 12 bases.

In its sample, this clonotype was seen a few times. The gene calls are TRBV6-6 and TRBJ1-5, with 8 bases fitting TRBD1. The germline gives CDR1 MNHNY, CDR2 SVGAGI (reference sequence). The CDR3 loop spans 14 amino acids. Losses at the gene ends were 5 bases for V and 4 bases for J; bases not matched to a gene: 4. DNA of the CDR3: TGTGCCAGCAGTGGACGGACAGGGAATCAGCCCCAGCATTTT. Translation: CASSGRTGNQPQHF.

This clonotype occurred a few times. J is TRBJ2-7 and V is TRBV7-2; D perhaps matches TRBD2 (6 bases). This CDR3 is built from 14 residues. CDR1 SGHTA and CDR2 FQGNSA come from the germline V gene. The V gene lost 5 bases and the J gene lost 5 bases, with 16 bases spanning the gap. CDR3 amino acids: CASSPRSGVNEQYF. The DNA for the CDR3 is TGTGCCAGCAGCCCCCGTTCGGGAGTCAACGAGCAGTACTTC. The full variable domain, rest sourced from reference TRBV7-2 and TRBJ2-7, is GAGVSQSPSNKVTEKGKDVELRCDPISGHTALYWYRQSLGQGLEFLIYFQGNSAPDKSGLPSDRFSAERTGGSVSTLTIQRTQQEDSAVYLCASSPRSGVNEQYFGPGTRLTVT.

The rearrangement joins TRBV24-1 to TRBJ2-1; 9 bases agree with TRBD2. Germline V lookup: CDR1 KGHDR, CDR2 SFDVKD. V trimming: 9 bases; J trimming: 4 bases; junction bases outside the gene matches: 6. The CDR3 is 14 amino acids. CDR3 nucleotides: TGTGCCACCCAACTAGCGGGCCCATACAATGAGCAGTTCTTC. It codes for CATQLAGPYNEQFF.

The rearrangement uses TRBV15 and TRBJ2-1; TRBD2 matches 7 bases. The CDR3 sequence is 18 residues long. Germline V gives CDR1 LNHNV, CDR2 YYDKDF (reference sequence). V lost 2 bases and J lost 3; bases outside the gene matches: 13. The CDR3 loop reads CATSRNNPASGVYNEQFF. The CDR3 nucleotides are TGTGCCACCAGCAGAAATAACCCAGCTAGCGGAGTCTACAATGAGCAGTTCTTC.

CDR3 DNA: TGTGCCAGCAGCTTTAAGGGGGGGGACTATGGCTACACCTTC. It encodes CASSFKGGDYGYTF. The chain joins TRBV7-2 to TRBJ1-2, with TRBD1 as a possible D gene (6 bases). Deletions cut 3 bases from V and 3 bases from J, with 11 bases between. The length of the CDR3 is 14 residues. Germline values: CDR1 SGHTA, CDR2 FQGNSA.

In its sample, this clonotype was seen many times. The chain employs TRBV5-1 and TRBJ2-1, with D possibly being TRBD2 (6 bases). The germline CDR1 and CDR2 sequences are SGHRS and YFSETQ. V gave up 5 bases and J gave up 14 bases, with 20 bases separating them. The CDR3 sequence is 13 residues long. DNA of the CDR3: TGCGCCAGCAGTCCGGGGGTGGGATCGGAAAAGTTCTTC. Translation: CASSPGVGSEKFF.

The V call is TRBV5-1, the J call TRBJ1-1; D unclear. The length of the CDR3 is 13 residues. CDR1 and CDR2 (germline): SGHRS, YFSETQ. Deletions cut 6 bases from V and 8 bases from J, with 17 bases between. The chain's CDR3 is CASNRGSGGEAFF. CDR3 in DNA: TGCGCCAGCAATCGTGGTTCTGGAGGAGAAGCTTTCTTT. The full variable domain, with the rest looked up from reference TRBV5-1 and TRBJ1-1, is KAGVTQTPRYLIKTRGQQVTLSCSPISGHRSVSWYQQTPGQGLQFLFEYFSETQRNKGNFPGRFSGRQFSNSRSEMNVSTLELGDSALYLCASNRGSGGEAFFGQGTRLTVV.

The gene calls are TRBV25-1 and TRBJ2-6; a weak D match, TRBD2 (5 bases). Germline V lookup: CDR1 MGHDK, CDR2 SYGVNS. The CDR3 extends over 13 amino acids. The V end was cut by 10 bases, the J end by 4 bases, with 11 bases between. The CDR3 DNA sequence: TGTGCCACGGGCGGGTCCGGGGCCAACGTCCTGACTTTC. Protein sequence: CATGGSGANVLTF.

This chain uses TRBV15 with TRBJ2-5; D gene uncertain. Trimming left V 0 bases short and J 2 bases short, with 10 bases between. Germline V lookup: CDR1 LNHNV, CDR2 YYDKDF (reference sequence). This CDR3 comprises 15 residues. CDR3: CATSRDGVGQETQYF. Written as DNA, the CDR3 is TGTGCCACCAGCAGAGATGGGGTCGGGCAAGAGACCCAGTACTTC.

The CDR3 loop is CASSRWSGPDSWANVLTF. CDR3 coding DNA: TGTGCCAGCTCCCGCTGGTCAGGGCCGGATTCATGGGCCAACGTCCTGACTTTC. The chain has TRBV18 and TRBJ2-6; D perhaps matches TRBD1 (5 bases). V gave up 6 bases and J gave up 5 bases, with 23 bases separating them. This CDR3 has 18 amino acids. CDR1 and CDR2 from the germline V gene are KGHSH and LQKENI.

This chain's CDR3 is CSVESRGKNIQYF. The CDR3 DNA follows: TGCAGCGTTGAGTCGAGAGGGAAAAACATTCAGTACTTC. This chain links TRBV29-1 with TRBJ2-4, with TRBD2 as a possible D gene (5 bases). Trimming took off 3 bases at V and 4 bases at J, with 10 bases between the two ends. The CDR3 covers 13 residues. Germline assignment: CDR1 SQVTM and CDR2 ANQGSEA.

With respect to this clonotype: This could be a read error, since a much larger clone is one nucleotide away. The CDR3 sequence is CSVEGSGANVRTF. CDR3 bases: TGCAGCGTTGAGGGCTCTGGGGCCAACGTCCGGACTTTC. The V gene is TRBV29-1, the J gene TRBJ2-6; D is possibly TRBD1 (5 bases). The CDR3 contains 13 residues. Germline CDR1 SQVTM, CDR2 ANQGSEA.

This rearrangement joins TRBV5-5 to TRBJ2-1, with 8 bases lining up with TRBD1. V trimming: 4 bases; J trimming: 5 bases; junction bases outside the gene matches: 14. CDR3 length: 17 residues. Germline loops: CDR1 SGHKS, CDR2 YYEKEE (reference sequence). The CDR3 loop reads CASSNLGRGPNDNEQFF. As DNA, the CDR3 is TGTGCCAGCAGCAACCTAGGCAGGGGGCCCAATGACAATGAGCAGTTCTTC.

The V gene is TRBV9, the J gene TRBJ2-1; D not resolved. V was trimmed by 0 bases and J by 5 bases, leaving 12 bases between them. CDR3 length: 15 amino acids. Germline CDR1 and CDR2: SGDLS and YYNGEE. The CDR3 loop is CASSVARGSHNEQFF. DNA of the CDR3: TGTGCCAGCAGCGTAGCGCGCGGATCGCACAATGAGCAGTTCTTC. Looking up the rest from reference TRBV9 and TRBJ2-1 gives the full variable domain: DSGVTQTPKHLITATGQRVTLRCSPRSGDLSVYWYQQSLDQGLQFLIQYYNGEERAKGNILERFSAQQFPDLHSELNLSSLELGDSALYFCASSVARGSHNEQFFGPGTRLTVL.

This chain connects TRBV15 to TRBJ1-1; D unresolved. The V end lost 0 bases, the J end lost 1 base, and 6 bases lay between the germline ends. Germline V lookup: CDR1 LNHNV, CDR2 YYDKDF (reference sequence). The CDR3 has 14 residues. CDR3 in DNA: TGTGCCACCAGCAGAGAGCCGGAGAACACTGAAGCTTTCTTT. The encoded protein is CATSREPENTEAFF.

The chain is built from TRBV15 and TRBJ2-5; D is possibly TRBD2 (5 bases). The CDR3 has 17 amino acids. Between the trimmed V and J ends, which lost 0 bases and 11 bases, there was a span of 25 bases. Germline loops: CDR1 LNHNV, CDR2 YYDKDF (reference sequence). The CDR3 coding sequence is TGTGCCACCAGCAGAGACCTCGGTGGGGAGAGGCGCTATGAGCAGTACTTC. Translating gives CATSRDLGGERRYEQYF.

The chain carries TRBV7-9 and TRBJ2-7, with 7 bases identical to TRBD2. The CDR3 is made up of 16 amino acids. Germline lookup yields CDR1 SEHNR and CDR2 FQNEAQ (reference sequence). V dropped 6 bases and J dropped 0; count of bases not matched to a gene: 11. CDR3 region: CASRPTSVSASYEQYF. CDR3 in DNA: TGTGCCAGCAGACCTACTAGCGTCTCTGCCTCCTACGAGCAGTACTTC.

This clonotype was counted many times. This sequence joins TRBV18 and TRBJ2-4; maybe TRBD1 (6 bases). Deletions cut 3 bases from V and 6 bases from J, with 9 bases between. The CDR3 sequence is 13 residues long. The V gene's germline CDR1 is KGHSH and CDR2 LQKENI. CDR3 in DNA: TGTGCCAGCTCACCGCCGGACAGAAACATTCAGTACTTC. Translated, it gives CASSPPDRNIQYF.

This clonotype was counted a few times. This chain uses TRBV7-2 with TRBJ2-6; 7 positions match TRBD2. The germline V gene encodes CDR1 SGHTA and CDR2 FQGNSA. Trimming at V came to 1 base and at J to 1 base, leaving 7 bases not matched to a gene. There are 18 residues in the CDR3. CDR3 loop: CASSLGGGMGSGANVLTF. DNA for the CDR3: TGTGCCAGCAGCTTAGGCGGGGGAATGGGGTCTGGGGCCAACGTCCTGACTTTC. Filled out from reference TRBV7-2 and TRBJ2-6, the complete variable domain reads GAGVSQSPSNKVTEKGKDVELRCDPISGHTALYWYRQSLGQGLEFLIYFQGNSAPDKSGLPSDRFSAERTGGSVSTLTIQRTQQEDSAVYLCASSLGGGMGSGANVLTFGAGSRLTVL.